Listed below are T cell receptor beta chains from one sample, sequenced in a study of blood T cell repertoires in COVID-19. TCRdb's copy holds only in-frame clones and misses some; the assay was immunoSEQ multiplex PCR. The table includes tens of thousands of clones, around 81% detected once. Sequencing was performed on peripheral blood. These receptors were taken from a human donor in a cohort sampled during active COVID-19. CDR3s include the opening cysteine and the closing phenylalanine or tryptophan. The order of the fields is D gene, J gene, clone size, V gene, CDR3 protein, CDR3 DNA. A D gene is named only where the DNA matches it firmly. The listing skips clone size in some rows; elsewhere it reads once, few, many or a size class.

. | TRBJ1-1 | . | TRBV5-1 | CARSPGGGTEAFF | TGCGCCCGCAGTCCCGGGGGGGGCACTGAAGCTTTCTTT
TRBD2 | TRBJ2-1 | . | TRBV28 | CASRGVAGVGGGNEQFF | TGTGCCTCCCGTGGGGTAGCTGGCGTGGGGGGGGGCAATGAGCAGTTCTTC
. | TRBJ2-5 | . | TRBV12-5 | CASGHTGSGVGTQYF | TGTGCTAGTGGTCACACAGGATCTGGGGTGGGAACCCAGTACTTC
TRBD2 | TRBJ2-2 | . | TRBV27 | CASSPKTSGLGELFF | TGTGCCAGCAGTCCAAAGACTAGCGGTCTCGGGGAGCTGTTTTTT
TRBD1 | TRBJ1-4 | few | TRBV5-1 | CASSLKSGQVPNEKLFF | TGCGCCAGCAGCTTGAAGTCAGGACAGGTACCGAATGAAAAACTGTTTTTT
. | TRBJ2-3 | . | TRBV11-3 | CASSLREVTDTQYF | TGTGCCAGCAGCTTAAGGGAGGTCACAGATACGCAGTATTTT
TRBD2 | TRBJ2-5 | . | TRBV19 | CASSMGLAGGQETQYF | TGTGCCAGTAGTATGGGACTAGCGGGAGGGCAAGAGACCCAGTACTTC
TRBD2 | TRBJ2-5 | . | TRBV7-9 | CASRLGLAGSQETQYF | TGTGCCAGCAGACTTGGACTAGCGGGATCCCAAGAGACCCAGTACTTC
. | TRBJ2-3 | . | TRBV11-2 | CASSRGLGETQYF | TGTGCCAGCAGCCGCGGTTTAGGAGAGACGCAGTATTTT
TRBD1 | TRBJ2-3 | . | TRBV6-4 | CASRETGADTQYF | TGTGCCAGCAGGGAGACAGGGGCCGATACGCAGTATTTT
TRBD1 | TRBJ1-6 | . | TRBV28 | CASSKGQGNSPLHF | TGTGCCAGCAGTAAAGGACAGGGGAATTCACCCCTCCACTTT
. | TRBJ1-6 | . | TRBV18 | CASSPSWDSPLHF | TGTGCCAGCTCGCCTAGTTGGGATTCACCCCTCCACTTT
TRBD1 | TRBJ1-5 | . | TRBV28 | CASSPGTGAHSNQPQHF | TGTGCCAGCAGCCCCGGGACAGGGGCGCATAGCAATCAGCCCCAGCATTTT
TRBD1 | TRBJ1-1 | . | TRBV28 | CASSARSTGGTENTEAFF | TGTGCCAGCAGTGCCCGTTCGACAGGGGGGACGGAGAACACTGAAGCTTTCTTT
. | TRBJ2-1 | . | TRBV19 | CASRRTGEQFF | TGTGCCAGTAGGCGTACCGGTGAGCAGTTCTTC
TRBD1 | TRBJ1-1 | . | TRBV5-5 | CASSPRQGAKDTEAFF | TGTGCCAGCAGCCCTAGACAGGGGGCGAAGGATACTGAAGCTTTCTTT
. | TRBJ2-1 | . | TRBV18 | CASSPPSSSYNEQFF | TGTGCCAGCTCACCACCTTCGAGCTCCTACAATGAGCAGTTCTTC
TRBD2 | TRBJ2-2 | once | TRBV5-1 | CASSGPGGASTGELFF | TGCGCCAGCAGCGGCCCGGGAGGGGCGAGTACCGGGGAGCTGTTTTTT
TRBD1 | TRBJ2-3 | . | TRBV6-7 | CASSYSDRCTDTQYF | TGTGCCAGCAGTTACTCGGACAGGTGCACAGATACGCAGTATTTT
TRBD1 | TRBJ2-7 | . | TRBV5-1 | CASSSGDRGPYEQYF | TGCGCCAGCAGCTCCGGGGACAGGGGACCCTACGAGCAGTACTTC
. | TRBJ2-3 | . | TRBV6-4 | CASSERPEADTQYF | TGTGCCAGCAGTGAGAGACCGGAGGCAGATACGCAGTATTTT
TRBD1 | TRBJ1-6 | . | TRBV6-5 | CASSPRQGNSPLHF | TGTGCCAGCAGTCCACGACAGGGGAATTCACCCCTCCACTTT
. | TRBJ2-3 | . | TRBV27 | CASSSPGDTQYF | TGTGCCAGCAGTTCCCCGGGAGATACGCAGTATTTT
TRBD1 | TRBJ1-2 | . | TRBV13 | CASSLDAGTAYGYTF | TGTGCCAGCAGCTTGGACGCCGGGACAGCTTATGGCTACACCTTC
TRBD2 | TRBJ2-1 | once | TRBV9 | CASSGPSDSGGARNEQFF | TGTGCCAGCAGCGGGCCTTCGGATAGCGGGGGGGCGCGTAATGAGCAGTTCTTC
TRBD1 | TRBJ2-7 | . | TRBV10-2 | CASSEPYGTGREQYF | TGCGCCAGCAGTGAGCCTTATGGGACAGGGCGCGAGCAGTACTTC
TRBD2 | TRBJ2-1 | . | TRBV9 | CASSAGGSGYNEQFF | TGTGCCAGCAGCGCCGGGGGGAGCGGATACAATGAGCAGTTCTTC
TRBD2 | TRBJ2-1 | . | TRBV3-1/TRBV3-2 | CASSQYLAAADEQFF | TGTGCCAGCAGCCAATATCTAGCGGCCGCCGATGAGCAGTTCTTC
. | TRBJ2-7 | . | TRBV11-2 | CASSLDGSLNEQYF | TGTGCCAGCAGCTTAGACGGGAGCTTAAACGAGCAGTACTTC
. | TRBJ2-3 | . | TRBV18 | CASSTGRASSTDTQYF | TGTGCCAGCTCCACAGGAAGAGCGTCTAGCACAGATACGCAGTATTTT
TRBD1 | TRBJ1-3 | once | TRBV3-1/TRBV3-2 | CASSQDGTGGANTIYF | TGTGCCAGCAGCCAAGATGGGACAGGGGGCGCAAACACCATATATTTT
TRBD2 | TRBJ2-1 | . | TRBV11-2 | CASSFGPGTSGGARNEQFF | TGTGCCAGCAGCTTTGGCCCCGGGACTAGCGGGGGGGCACGGAATGAGCAGTTCTTC
. | TRBJ2-5 | . | TRBV5-4 | CASSLARRGFQETQYF | TGTGCCAGCAGCTTGGCCCGACGGGGGTTCCAAGAGACCCAGTACTTC
. | TRBJ1-1 | few | TRBV14 | CASSRIAGAEAFF | TGTGCCAGCAGCCGAATTGCGGGGGCGGAAGCTTTCTTT
. | TRBJ2-1 | . | TRBV3-1/TRBV3-2 | CASSQDHHQGREQFF | TGTGCCAGCAGCCAAGATCATCATCAGGGCAGGGAGCAGTTCTTC